This T cell receptor beta chain was identified during a study of blood T cell repertoires in COVID-19. At the level of the study: The origin of the acute and convalescent COVID-19 samples was the United States, Italy and Spain. PBMCs, B-cell-depleted T cells, or T cells provided the cDNA or gDNA that made up the material.

Trimming took 2 bases from V and 10 from J, leaving 14 bases between them. CDR1 MNHEY and CDR2 SVGEGT come from the germline V gene. This CDR3 region has 13 residues. Original handling: Nucleated cell number was recorded as an estimate derived from reference gene primer amplification. Generated by immunoSEQ multiplex PCR, the TCRdb table keeps only in-frame clones and is missing some. The V and J calls and clone size were taken over from that table, and D and trimming were inferred from the DNA. The data contain roughly 140,000 clones, 80% to 90% of them singletons. This sequence originates from a human donor in a cohort sampled during active COVID-19. This rearrangement joins TRBV6-2 or TRBV6-3 to TRBJ1-1; the D gene is possibly TRBD1 (6 bases). The specimen sequenced was peripheral blood. The CDR3 nucleotides are TGTGCCAGCAGTTACGGGGGACAACGACGAGCTTTCTTT. It translates to CASSYGGQRRAFF.